Following are 31 T cell receptor beta chains from one sample sequenced in a study of siplizumab effects on memory and regulatory T cells. Repertoires were generated with immunoSEQ multiplex PCR, while TCRdb's copy carries only in-frame clones and drops some. The table lists roughly 100,000 clones, around 97% of them singletons. Sequencing input: naive CD4+ T cells sorted from blood. These TCRs come from a human donor in good health.

The V and J genes are TRBV5-1 and TRBJ1-1; no firm D call. The CDR3 consists of 13 residues. V lost 2 bases and J 3 bases, leaving 8 bases between the germline ends. The germline V gene has CDR1 SGHRS and CDR2 YFSETQ. In DNA, the CDR3 is TGCGCCAGCAGCTTAATCGTGGACACTGAAGCTTTCTTT. This encodes CASSLIVDTEAFF.

J is TRBJ2-3 and V is TRBV18; 10 positions match TRBD1. The J segment lost 3 bases and the V segment lost 4 bases, leaving 4 bases of the junction unmatched. This CDR3 comprises 15 residues. Germline CDR1 KGHSH, CDR2 LQKENI. CDR3 DNA: TGTGCCAGCTCACTTGGACAGGGGGATACAGATACGCAGTATTTT. Protein: CASSLGQGDTDTQYF.

The V and J genes are TRBV18 and TRBJ2-7; tentatively, D is TRBD2 (5 bases). In germline, CDR1 is KGHSH, CDR2 LQKENI. The CDR3 is 16 residues long. V gave up 2 bases and J gave up 3 bases, with 17 bases separating them. The CDR3 loop reads CASSPRRFRGIYEQYF. CDR3 nucleotide sequence: TGTGCCAGCTCACCAAGGAGATTTCGAGGGATCTACGAGCAGTACTTC.

The chain recombines TRBV10-1 with TRBJ2-1; 9 nucleotides match TRBD1. This CDR3 spans 13 amino acids. From germline, CDR1 is WNHNN and CDR2 SYGVQD (reference sequence). The V segment lost 10 bases and the J segment 3 bases; nucleotides outside the gene matches: 4. CDR3 in amino acids: CATGQGNYNEQFF. CDR3 bases: TGCGCCACTGGACAGGGGAACTACAATGAGCAGTTCTTC.

The gene calls are TRBV5-1 and TRBJ2-6; possible D gene TRBD1, 6 bases. CDR1 and CDR2 (germline): SGHRS, YFSETQ. Trimming removed 2 bases from V and 0 bases from J, with 6 bases in between. The CDR3 is 15 amino acids. The CDR3 here is CASSLGGSGANVLTF. Here the CDR3 DNA reads TGCGCCAGCAGCTTAGGGGGCTCTGGGGCCAACGTCCTGACTTTC.

The J gene is TRBJ1-5, the V gene TRBV15, with D possibly TRBD1 on 5 matching bases. In germline, CDR1 is LNHNV, CDR2 YYDKDF (reference sequence). CDR3 size: 15 residues. V was shortened by 3 bases and J by 8 bases, with 17 bases between the two germline ends. This CDR3 reads CATSSASGGWKPQHF. The CDR3, as DNA: TGTGCCACCAGCAGTGCGTCCGGGGGTTGGAAGCCCCAGCATTTT.

This chain links TRBV11-2 with TRBJ2-3; D is tentatively TRBD1 or TRBD2 (6 bases each). Per germline, CDR1 SGHAT and CDR2 FQNNGV. Trimming stripped 10 bases from V and 7 bases from J, with 18 bases between. The CDR3 runs 13 residues. The CDR3 DNA sequence: TGTGCCACTGACGGAGGGGGGCCGAATACGCAGTATTTT. Amino acids: CATDGGGPNTQYF.

CDR3 region: CASRTNTEAFF. The CDR3 coding sequence is TGTGCCAGCAGGACGAACACTGAAGCTTTCTTT. This chain links TRBV28 with TRBJ1-1, with D hard to call. This CDR3 contains 11 residues. Trimming shortened V by 6 bases and J by 1 base, and 3 bases separated the two germline ends. Per germline, CDR1 MDHEN and CDR2 SYDVKM.

This chain joins TRBV6-5 and TRBJ2-1; D gene unclear. The germline CDR1 and CDR2 sequences are MNHEY and SVGAGI. There are 11 residues in the CDR3. V lost 2 bases and J lost 10, with 6 bases in between. CDR3 sequence (DNA): TGTGCCAGCAGTTACCTCGGGGAGCAGTTCTTC. Translation gives CASSYLGEQFF.

V and J are TRBV6-6 and TRBJ2-5, with D maybe TRBD2 (6 bases). CDR1 is MNHNY, CDR2 SVGAGI, per germline (reference sequence). This CDR3 comprises 15 residues. V was cut by 7 bases and J by 5 bases, with 20 bases left in between. The CDR3 sequence: CASTNRIADWETQYF. CDR3 DNA sequence: TGTGCCAGCACCAACCGGATAGCGGACTGGGAGACCCAGTACTTC.

The J gene is TRBJ1-2, the V gene TRBV7-3; D is perhaps TRBD1 (5 bases). CDR1 SGHTA and CDR2 FQGTGA come from the germline V gene. This CDR3 region has 13 residues. With 4 bases removed from V and 2 bases from J, the gap between germline ends came to 8 bases. The CDR3 region has the DNA TGTGCCAGCAGCTACGGGGGAAACTATGGCTACACCTTC. Translating gives CASSYGGNYGYTF.

This chain links TRBV10-3 with TRBJ1-2; D not resolved. Looked up from germline, CDR1 is ENHRY and CDR2 is SYGVKD. The CDR3 has 14 amino acids. Trimming removed 6 bases at V and 8 bases at J, with 19 bases between. CDR3: CAIRLDGSLGGYTF. CDR3 nucleotide sequence: TGTGCCATCAGACTGGACGGGTCCCTAGGAGGCTACACCTTC.

V gene TRBV18 combines with J gene TRBJ2-5, with 12 bases identical to TRBD2. The length of the CDR3 is 16 residues. Germline V CDR1 and CDR2: KGHSH, LQKENI. V was pared by 3 bases and J by 4 bases, with 6 bases of the junction left unmatched. CDR3 in amino acids: CASSPQLAGGGETQYF. The CDR3 DNA reads as TGTGCCAGCTCACCGCAACTAGCGGGGGGCGGAGAGACCCAGTACTTC.

J is TRBJ2-1 and V is TRBV18; 9 nucleotides agree with TRBD2. The CDR3 sequence is 13 residues long. The germline CDR1 and CDR2 sequences are KGHSH and LQKENI. With 6 bases clipped from V and 10 bases from J, the junction kept 7 bases outside the gene matches. The DNA for the CDR3 is TGTGCCAGCTCCCTTGGGACTAGCTCCGAGCAGTTCTTC. This sequence encodes CASSLGTSSEQFF. Looking up the rest from reference TRBV18 and TRBJ2-1 gives the full variable domain: NAGVMQNPRHLVRRRGQEARLRCSPMKGHSHVYWYRQLPEEGLKFMVYLQKENIIDESGMPKERFSAEFPKEGPSILRIQQVVRGDSAAYFCASSLGTSSEQFFGPGTRLTVL.

V and J are TRBV7-6 and TRBJ1-1; D uncertain. Deletions cut 1 base from V and 1 base from J, with 7 bases between. This CDR3 has 14 residues. Germline CDR1 and CDR2: SGHVS and FNYEAQ. The CDR3 protein is CASSLVAPNTEAFF. The CDR3 nucleotides read TGTGCCAGCAGCTTAGTAGCCCCGAACACTGAAGCTTTCTTT.

This chain uses TRBV7-7 with TRBJ2-3; 10 bases agree with TRBD2. CDR3 length equals 16 residues. CDR1 is SSHAT, CDR2 FNYEAQ, per germline (reference sequence). With V trimmed by 1 base and J by 6 bases, 7 bases remained unmatched. CDR3 bases: TGTGCCAGCAGCTTAGGGCTAGCGGGGGCCTCGGATACGCAGTATTTT. Its translation: CASSLGLAGASDTQYF.

The chain joins TRBV5-8 to TRBJ1-5, with TRBD1 matching 7 bases. V trimming: 4 bases; J trimming: 3 bases; junction bases outside the gene matches: 7. From germline, CDR1 is SGHTS and CDR2 YDEGEE. This CDR3 is built from 15 residues. The CDR3 DNA reads TGTGCCAGCAGCCGAGGACAGGCCAACAATCAGCCCCAGCATTTT. It yields the protein CASSRGQANNQPQHF.

This chain joins TRBV5-6 and TRBJ2-7; D may be TRBD1 or TRBD2 (6 bases each). V dropped 0 bases and J dropped 2 bases, with 15 bases sitting between them. Germline V gene sequence: CDR1 SGHDT, CDR2 YYEEEE. The CDR3 loop spans 16 amino acids. DNA of the CDR3: TGTGCCAGCAGCTTGGGGGCAGGGGAGGCGGCCTACGAGCAGTACTTC. Translated: CASSLGAGEAAYEQYF.

The table lists this clone with a count of one. The chain is built from TRBV15 and TRBJ2-7, with no clear D. This CDR3 comprises 16 residues. Germline V CDR1 and CDR2: LNHNV, YYDKDF (reference sequence). V gave up 0 bases and J gave up 1 base, with 13 bases separating them. The CDR3 spells CATSRDFPSRSYEQYF. The CDR3 DNA follows: TGTGCCACCAGCAGAGATTTTCCGAGCAGGTCCTACGAGCAGTACTTC.

The rearrangement links TRBV5-1 to TRBJ2-3, with D unresolved. With 0 bases removed from V and 0 bases from J, the gap between germline ends came to 5 bases. Per germline, CDR1 SGHRS and CDR2 YFSETQ. The CDR3 has 14 residues. DNA for the CDR3: TGCGCCAGCAGCTTGGTGGGGAGCACAGATACGCAGTATTTT. It is translated as CASSLVGSTDTQYF.

The chain is built from TRBV4-1 and TRBJ1-2, with D unresolved. The germline CDR1 and CDR2 sequences are MGHRA and YSYEKL. V shed 4 bases and J shed 5 bases, with 5 bases lying between them. This CDR3 comprises 11 residues. CDR3 DNA: TGCGCCAGCAGCCCCCTGTATGGCTACACCTTC. Its protein is CASSPLYGYTF.

CDR3 in amino acids: CASSSTSGGMNEQFF. The CDR3 coding sequence is TGTGCCAGCAGTTCGACTAGCGGGGGTATGAATGAGCAGTTCTTC. The chain is built from TRBV28 and TRBJ2-1; 12 nucleotides align to TRBD2. Trimming removed 4 bases from V and 7 bases from J; junction bases left unmatched: 5. The length of the CDR3 is 15 residues. Germline CDR1 is MDHEN and CDR2 is SYDVKM.

The chain recombines TRBV7-2 with TRBJ1-5; D might be TRBD1 (5 bases). The CDR3 runs 17 residues. V lost 5 bases to trimming and J lost 4 bases, with 21 bases between them. Germline lookup yields CDR1 SGHTA and CDR2 FQGNSA. CDR3 bases: TGTGCCAGCAGCCTCCCACCGACAGCGAGTGGGAATCAGCCCCAGCATTTT. Translation gives CASSLPPTASGNQPQHF.

This rearrangement joins TRBV28 to TRBJ2-3, with a tentative D call TRBD1 (5 bases). The CDR3 contains 13 residues. Germline CDR1 reads MDHEN; CDR2 reads SYDVKM. V was trimmed by 4 bases and J by 4 bases, leaving 9 bases between them. The CDR3: CASSSPGPDTQYF. Here the CDR3 DNA reads TGTGCCAGCAGTTCCCCAGGGCCAGATACGCAGTATTTT.

V gene TRBV5-8 combines with J gene TRBJ2-7; the match to TRBD1 covers 7 bases. The V gene end was trimmed by 2 bases and the J gene end by 0 bases; junction bases not matched to a gene: 11. In germline, CDR1 is SGHTS, CDR2 YDEGEE. This CDR3 region has 17 residues. The CDR3 DNA is TGTGCCAGCAGCTTCCCCATCTCCGGGACAGTCTCCTACGAGCAGTACTTC. This gives the protein CASSFPISGTVSYEQYF.

The chain has TRBV27 and TRBJ2-1, with 13 positions matching TRBD2. This CDR3 region has 18 residues. The J segment lost 6 bases and the V segment lost 5 bases, leaving 13 bases of the junction unmatched. CDR1 and CDR2 (germline): MNHEY, SMNVEV (reference sequence). The CDR3 DNA reads TGTGCCAGCAGTCCCAGGACTAGCGGGGGTAGATTGTTCAATGAGCAGTTCTTC. This sequence encodes CASSPRTSGGRLFNEQFF.

CDR3 sequence reads: CASRPGEMNTEAFF. CDR3 nucleotide sequence: TGTGCCAGCAGGCCGGGGGAAATGAACACTGAAGCTTTCTTT. The chain carries TRBV6-6 and TRBJ1-1, with D perhaps matching TRBD1 (5 bases). Germline V gene lookup returns CDR1 MNHNY and CDR2 SVGAGI (reference sequence). V was clipped by 6 bases and J by 0 bases, with 11 bases between them. This CDR3 spans 14 amino acids.

This clone was recorded only once. This chain uses TRBV18 with TRBJ2-7, with TRBD1 identical over 12 bases. Germline values: CDR1 KGHSH, CDR2 LQKENI. The CDR3 is 14 residues long. V dropped 6 bases and J dropped 5; count of bases not matched to a gene: 5. Written as DNA, the CDR3 is TGTGCCAGCTCCGGGACAGGGGGCCTAGACGAGCAGTACTTC. It yields the protein CASSGTGGLDEQYF.

The chain couples TRBV5-6 to TRBJ2-5, with D tentatively TRBD2 (7 bases). Trimming took 4 bases from V and 1 from J, leaving 11 bases between them. Germline CDR1 reads SGHDT; CDR2 reads YYEEEE. The CDR3 spans 14 residues. This CDR3 reads CASSPGGLQETQYF. The CDR3 DNA sequence: TGTGCCAGCAGCCCCGGGGGGCTCCAAGAGACCCAGTACTTC.

The rearrangement links TRBV7-3 to TRBJ2-2; perhaps TRBD1 as D (5 bases). The ends were cut back, 5 bases at V and 1 base at J, with 8 bases in the middle. The CDR3 runs 14 residues. CDR1 is SGHTA and CDR2 is FQGTGA in the germline V gene. The CDR3: CASSKTVNTGELFF. The CDR3 nucleotides are TGTGCCAGCAGCAAGACAGTGAACACCGGGGAGCTGTTTTTT.

This chain uses TRBV4-3 with TRBJ2-5, with D possibly TRBD1 on 6 matching bases. Trimming shortened V by 4 bases and J by 5 bases, and 17 bases separated the two germline ends. Germline lookup yields CDR1 LGHNA and CDR2 YSLEER. The length of the CDR3 is 15 residues. DNA of the CDR3: TGCGCCAGCAGCCGATCCGGGACACCCAGGGAGACCCAGTACTTC. Residues: CASSRSGTPRETQYF.